These T cell receptor beta chains were read from a single sample in a study of blood T cell repertoires in COVID-19. TCRdb's copy holds only in-frame clones and misses some; the assay was immunoSEQ multiplex PCR. The data show hundreds of thousands of clones, around 89% seen once. Sequencing was performed on PBMCs or T cells enriched from blood (not recorded which). All receptors derive from a woman aged 40 to 50 who had recovered from COVID-19. Both conserved end residues are trimmed from each CDR3. D genes are given only for firm matches.

d_gene: TRBD2
v_gene: TRBV7-9
len: 14
CDR3aa: ASRPLAGGSTGELF

d_gene: TRBD2
v_gene: TRBV4-1
len: 15
CDR3aa: ASSQDWREGSYNEQF

d_gene: TRBD2
v_gene: TRBV5-4
len: 13
CDR3aa: ASSLAGTSTYEQY

d_gene: -
v_gene: TRBV4-3
len: 12
CDR3aa: ASSQDWHQETQY

d_gene: -
v_gene: TRBV7-9
len: 14
CDR3aa: ASSLKEGRSYNEQF

d_gene: TRBD1
v_gene: TRBV7-6
len: 13
CDR3aa: ASSLGQGASQPQH

d_gene: -
v_gene: TRBV2
len: 10
CDR3aa: ASSGGSYGYT

d_gene: -
v_gene: TRBV28
len: 9
CDR3aa: ASSSLLEQY

d_gene: -
v_gene: TRBV28
len: 15
CDR3aa: ASSPPRTYGSNQPQH

d_gene: TRBD1
v_gene: TRBV15
len: 15
CDR3aa: ATSRAGQGQSNYGYT